Below are 30 T cell receptor beta chains sequenced from a single sample in a study of blood T cell repertoires in COVID-19. Assay: immunoSEQ multiplex PCR; the TCRdb copy retains only in-frame clones and omits some. The data contain about 240,000 clones, roughly nine tenths of them singletons. Material: peripheral blood. The receptors stem from a man between 60 and 75 years old with acute or convalescent COVID-19.

This chain links TRBV28 with TRBJ1-1, with TRBD1 matching over 8 bases. V gave up 8 bases and J gave up 5 bases; unmatched junction bases: 13. The germline V gene encodes CDR1 MDHEN and CDR2 SYDVKM. CDR3 length: 15 residues. This CDR3 reads CASPTGDRLVTEAFF. The CDR3 nucleotides read TGTGCCAGCCCCACCGGGGACAGGCTCGTTACTGAAGCTTTCTTT.

The genes are TRBV6-2 or TRBV6-3 and TRBJ2-1, with D possibly matching TRBD2 (6 bases). The germline CDR1 and CDR2 sequences are MNHEY and SVGEGT. V was cut by 6 bases and J by 13 bases, with 16 bases left in between. The CDR3 has 12 amino acids. Written as DNA, the CDR3 is TGTGCCAGCAGCCTCCAGACTAGTTACCAGTTCTTC. Translation: CASSLQTSYQFF.

The rearrangement joins TRBV4-1 to TRBJ2-2, with TRBD2 identical over 9 bases. V was pared by 1 base and J by 0 bases, with 6 bases of the junction left unmatched. Germline assignment: CDR1 MGHRA and CDR2 YSYEKL. The CDR3 sequence is 18 residues long. The CDR3 DNA reads as TGCGCCAGCAGCCAAGGGGGATCTAGCGGGGCGAACACCGGGGAGCTGTTTTTT. Its translation: CASSQGGSSGANTGELFF.

Of note for this clone: Other DNA sequences within the sample encode an identical CDR3. The CDR3: CAWSRDRGYEQYF. CDR3 nucleotide sequence: TGTGCCTGGAGTCGGGACAGGGGCTACGAGCAGTACTTC. The V gene is TRBV30, the J gene TRBJ2-7, with 10 bases fitting TRBD1. The CDR3 is made up of 13 amino acids. Germline CDR1 is GTSNPN and CDR2 is SVGIG (reference sequence). V lost 2 bases and J lost 3; bases outside the gene matches: 1.

This chain links TRBV7-2 with TRBJ2-2; D perhaps matches TRBD1 (5 bases). The CDR3 runs 14 residues. Germline CDR1 and CDR2: SGHTA and FQGNSA. V lost 2 bases, J lost 1 base, and 5 bases lay in between. CDR3 sequence (DNA): TGTGCCAGCAGCTTAACAGGGAACACCGGGGAGCTGTTTTTT. It is translated as CASSLTGNTGELFF.

The rearrangement links TRBV19 to TRBJ1-5; TRBD1 matches 9 bases. Trimming took 5 bases from V and 9 from J; bases not matched to a gene: 14. Germline V CDR1 and CDR2: LNHDA, SQIVND (reference sequence). The CDR3 has 16 residues. DNA of the CDR3: TGTGCCAGTAGTCTCCGTCCCGGGACAGGGTTCGGGCCCCAGCATTTT. Translation gives CASSLRPGTGFGPQHF.

This chain links TRBV7-8 with TRBJ2-2; D perhaps matches TRBD2 (5 bases). The V gene's germline CDR1 is SGHVS and CDR2 FQNEAQ. The V end lost 1 base, the J end lost 7 bases, and 13 bases lay between the germline ends. This CDR3 region has 15 residues. CDR3 coding DNA: TGTGCCAGCAGCTTAGATCTGGGGAGAGGCGGGGAGCTGTTTTTT. Its protein is CASSLDLGRGGELFF. Full variable domain (missing parts from reference TRBV7-8 and TRBJ2-2): GAGVSQSPRYKVAKRGQDVALRCDPISGHVSLFWYQQALGQGPEFLTYFQNEAQLDKSGLPSDRFFAERPEGSVSTLKIQRTQQEDSAVYLCASSLDLGRGGELFFGEGSRLTVL.

The chain uses TRBV28 and TRBJ1-1, with D uncertain. Trimming left V 3 bases short and J 1 base short, with 12 bases between. The CDR3 totals 15 residues. The germline CDR1 and CDR2 sequences are MDHEN and SYDVKM. The CDR3 loop is CASSLISRGNTEAFF. CDR3 DNA: TGTGCCAGCAGTTTGATTAGTCGGGGGAACACTGAAGCTTTCTTT.

The chain carries TRBV11-1 and TRBJ2-5, with 8 bases matching TRBD1. The CDR3 contains 16 residues. The ends lost 3 bases at V and 5 bases at J; junction bases unmatched: 11. Germline-derived CDR1 and CDR2 are SGHAT and FQDESV (reference sequence). The CDR3 loop reads CASSLQSGTGWETQYF. Here the CDR3 DNA reads TGTGCCAGCAGCTTGCAGTCCGGGACAGGATGGGAGACCCAGTACTTC.

J is TRBJ1-5 and V is TRBV19; a weak D match, TRBD1 (5 bases). CDR3 size: 16 residues. V was pared by 5 bases and J by 1 base, with 15 bases between. Germline assignment: CDR1 LNHDA and CDR2 SQIVND (reference sequence). CDR3 region: CASSPGHLGSNQPQHF. The CDR3 nucleotides read TGTGCCAGTAGTCCTGGACACCTGGGCAGCAATCAGCCCCAGCATTTT.

The J gene is TRBJ2-1, the V gene TRBV6-6; 12 positions agree with TRBD2. Germline CDR1 MNHNY, CDR2 SVGAGI (reference sequence). After removal of 6 bases from V and 6 bases from J, the junction contained 3 bases not matched to a gene. This CDR3 comprises 14 residues. DNA for the CDR3: TGTGCCAGCAGCGCGGGACTAGCGGGCAATGAGCAGTTCTTC. Encoded protein: CASSAGLAGNEQFF.

CDR3 in DNA: TGTGCCAGCAGCTTGGACCGAGCTAACTATGGCTACACCTTC. It specifies CASSLDRANYGYTF. The genes are TRBV5-4 and TRBJ1-2, with D hard to call. Between the trimmed V and J ends, which lost 0 bases and 0 bases, there was a span of 6 bases. Germline CDR1 is SGHNT and CDR2 is YYREEE (reference sequence). The length of the CDR3 is 14 residues.

The chain has TRBV19 and TRBJ2-3, with 7 nucleotides matching TRBD2. Per germline, CDR1 LNHDA and CDR2 SQIVND (reference sequence). The trim removed 3 bases at V and 4 bases at J, leaving 10 bases unmatched. The CDR3 totals 16 residues. The CDR3 spells CASSIRTSFLADTQYF. CDR3 sequence (DNA): TGTGCCAGTAGTATCCGGACTAGTTTCTTGGCAGATACGCAGTATTTT. The variable domain in full, with the rest retrieved from reference TRBV19 and TRBJ2-3, is DGGITQSPKYLFRKEGQNVTLSCEQNLNHDAMYWYRQDPGQGLRLIYYSQIVNDFQKGDIAEGYSVSREKKESFPLTVTSAQKNPTAFYLCASSIRTSFLADTQYFGPGTRLTVL.

The rearrangement links TRBV27 to TRBJ2-5; 8 bases line up with TRBD2. Germline V gives CDR1 MNHEY, CDR2 SMNVEV (reference sequence). Trimming cost V 6 bases and J 2 bases; bases outside gene matches: 5. The CDR3 has 14 residues. The CDR3 nucleotides read TGTGCCAGCAGATTAGCGGGGCTACAAGAGACCCAGTACTTC. The encoded protein is CASRLAGLQETQYF.

The CDR3 here is CASRGTGNEGYTF. The CDR3 DNA is TGTGCCAGCAGGGGAACAGGGAATGAGGGCTACACCTTC. The chain couples TRBV6-5 to TRBJ1-2; a possible D gene is TRBD1 (6 bases). The V end was cut by 6 bases, the J end by 8 bases, with 16 bases between. Germline lookup yields CDR1 MNHEY and CDR2 SVGAGI. The CDR3 has 13 residues.

For the CDR3, the DNA is TGTGCCAGCACCCGACAGGGAGCTGCGAACACCGGGGAGCTGTTTTTT. This sequence encodes CASTRQGAANTGELFF. This rearrangement joins TRBV7-2 to TRBJ2-2; TRBD1 agrees at 7 bases. Germline-derived CDR1 and CDR2 are SGHTA and FQGNSA. J gave up 0 bases and V 7 bases, and 8 bases lay outside the gene matches. The CDR3 is 16 amino acids. The full variable domain, its missing parts supplied by reference TRBV7-2 and TRBJ2-2, is GAGVSQSPSNKVTEKGKDVELRCDPISGHTALYWYRQSLGQGLEFLIYFQGNSAPDKSGLPSDRFSAERTGGSVSTLTIQRTQQEDSAVYLCASTRQGAANTGELFFGEGSRLTVL.

The rearrangement uses TRBV28 and TRBJ1-5, with D possibly matching TRBD1 (5 bases). V lost 8 bases and J lost 8, with 13 bases in between. Germline V gene sequence: CDR1 MDHEN, CDR2 SYDVKM. The CDR3 consists of 12 residues. The CDR3 here is CASFIPQEPQHF. Written as DNA, the CDR3 is TGTGCCAGCTTCATACCACAGGAGCCCCAGCATTTT.

The CDR3 DNA sequence: TGCGCCAGCAGCTTGAATCGGGCCCCTAGCGGACGTAGCCGCTCCTACGAGCAGTACTTC. Amino acids: CASSLNRAPSGRSRSYEQYF. This rearrangement joins TRBV5-1 to TRBJ2-7; 7 positions match TRBD2. With V trimmed by 1 base and J by 0 bases, 19 bases remained unmatched. From germline, CDR1 is SGHRS and CDR2 YFSETQ. CDR3 length equals 20 residues.

This chain links TRBV29-1 with TRBJ2-3, with 10 nucleotides matching TRBD2. V lost 1 base to trimming and J lost 6 bases; unmatched junction nucleotides: 7. The CDR3 is 15 amino acids. From germline, CDR1 is SQVTM and CDR2 ANQGSEA. CDR3 in DNA: TGCAGCGTTGAAGGGGAGCGGGAGGGCCCCGATACGCAGTATTTT. It codes for CSVEGEREGPDTQYF.

The chain employs TRBV29-1 and TRBJ2-7; 7 bases match TRBD1. The CDR3 extends over 11 amino acids. The germline CDR1 and CDR2 sequences are SQVTM and ANQGSEA. The trim removed 4 bases at V and 6 bases at J, leaving 3 bases unmatched. CDR3 residues: CSVVTGREQYF. The CDR3 DNA reads as TGCAGCGTTGTGACAGGGCGCGAGCAGTACTTC.

The rearrangement joins TRBV28 to TRBJ1-1; 8 bases are a match to TRBD1. Germline V gene data show CDR1 as MDHEN and CDR2 as SYDVKM. CDR3 length: 15 residues. Unmatched junction bases numbered 6, after V lost 5 bases and J lost 1 base. CDR3 in amino acids: CASSGTGDPNTEAFF. Here the CDR3 DNA reads TGTGCCAGCAGTGGGACAGGAGACCCGAACACTGAAGCTTTCTTT.

The chain carries TRBV11-2 and TRBJ2-1; the match to TRBD2 covers 12 bases. Germline V CDR1 and CDR2: SGHAT, FQNNGV. V lost 0 bases, J lost 8 bases, and 14 bases stayed unmatched. The CDR3 is 19 residues long. CDR3 sequence reads: CASSLDTSGRFDYNYEQFF. CDR3 DNA sequence: TGTGCCAGCAGCTTAGACACTAGCGGGAGGTTTGACTACAACTATGAGCAGTTCTTC.

The rearrangement uses TRBV9 and TRBJ2-3, with 10 bases identical to TRBD2. This CDR3 region has 16 residues. After removal of 2 bases from V and 1 base from J, the junction contained 4 bases not matched to a gene. The germline V gene encodes CDR1 SGDLS and CDR2 YYNGEE. As DNA, the CDR3 is TGTGCCAGCAGCGTTAGAGGGACTAGCGGCACAGATACGCAGTATTTT. It codes for CASSVRGTSGTDTQYF.

The V call is TRBV18, the J call TRBJ2-5; D possibly corresponds to TRBD2 (5 bases). Germline V CDR1 and CDR2: KGHSH, LQKENI. V shed 3 bases and J shed 2 bases, with 13 bases lying between them. The CDR3 has 15 amino acids. The CDR3, as DNA: TGTGCCAGCTCACCCCTGGGGAGCGGACAAGAGACCCAGTACTTC. It translates to CASSPLGSGQETQYF.

The chain uses TRBV5-4 and TRBJ2-7; 10 bases agree with TRBD2. The V gene's germline CDR1 is SGHNT and CDR2 YYREEE (reference sequence). Trimming removed 0 bases from V and 2 bases from J; junction bases left unmatched: 5. This CDR3 is built from 16 residues. CDR3 nucleotide sequence: TGTGCCAGCAGCTTGGGGGGGCTAGCGGGAGCCTACGAGCAGTACTTC. Its protein is CASSLGGLAGAYEQYF.

The V call is TRBV4-3, the J call TRBJ1-2; 7 positions agree with TRBD1. Germline V lookup: CDR1 LGHNA, CDR2 YSLEER. V shed 4 bases and J 3 bases; nucleotides not matched to a gene: 8. This CDR3 contains 15 residues. DNA for the CDR3: TGCGCCAGCAGCCCACAGGAAGGGACAGACTATGGCTACACCTTC. It encodes CASSPQEGTDYGYTF.

This clone was seen a single time. The chain is built from TRBV6-5 and TRBJ1-5, with 8 bases identical to TRBD1. The CDR3 runs to 14 residues. V trimming: 6 bases; J trimming: 15 bases; junction bases outside the gene matches: 16. Germline V CDR1 and CDR2: MNHEY, SVGAGI. In DNA, the CDR3 is TGTGCCAGCAGCCTTCAGGGGGCCTCTGTGGTGGCGCATTTT. It encodes CASSLQGASVVAHF.

V gene TRBV7-8 combines with J gene TRBJ2-5, with D perhaps TRBD2 (6 bases). Germline CDR1 is SGHVS and CDR2 is FQNEAQ. V was pared by 5 bases and J by 2 bases, with 18 bases between. CDR3 size: 16 residues. The CDR3 DNA reads TGTGCCAGCAGCCGAGGGGCCCCCGGAGGGCAAGAGACCCAGTACTTC. Translation: CASSRGAPGGQETQYF.

The chain is built from TRBV7-2 and TRBJ1-6; 8 bases align to TRBD1. CDR1 SGHTA and CDR2 FQGNSA come from the germline V gene. The CDR3 runs 13 residues. V dropped 4 bases and J dropped 14; count of bases not matched to a gene: 7. The CDR3 nucleotides read TGTGCCAGCAGCTCCGACAGGGGATGGACCCTCCACTTT. Amino acids: CASSSDRGWTLHF. The full variable domain, rest sourced from reference TRBV7-2 and TRBJ1-6, is GAGVSQSPSNKVTEKGKDVELRCDPISGHTALYWYRQSLGQGLEFLIYFQGNSAPDKSGLPSDRFSAERTGGSVSTLTIQRTQQEDSAVYLCASSSDRGWTLHFGNGTRLTVT.

The gene calls are TRBV5-4 and TRBJ1-1, with 7 nucleotides matching TRBD1. Germline V lookup: CDR1 SGHNT, CDR2 YYREEE (reference sequence). This CDR3 is 14 amino acids long. Trimming removed 2 bases from V and 5 bases from J; junction bases left unmatched: 6. The CDR3 loop is CASSLGGADTEAFF. The CDR3 region has the DNA TGTGCCAGCAGCTTAGGGGGCGCGGATACTGAAGCTTTCTTT.